This is a list of T cell receptor beta chains from one sample in a study of blood T cell repertoires in COVID-19. Some clones are missing from TCRdb's copy, which holds only in-frame ones; the method was immunoSEQ multiplex PCR. The data hold approximately 250,000 clones, with roughly 88% observed a single time. The sample consisted of peripheral blood. All receptors come from a woman of 80 years or more with COVID-19, enrolled during active disease. Each CDR3 is given with its conserved first and last residue. Each record gives: V gene, J gene, D gene, clone size, CDR3 protein, CDR3 DNA. A D gene is named only where the DNA matches it firmly. Clone size is shown for a subset of rows, as once, few, many or a class of expanded clone.

V: TRBV3-1/TRBV3-2; J: TRBJ1-4; D: TRBD1; size: -; CDR3: CASSQVTGGRAGKLFF; DNA: TGTGCCAGCAGCCAAGTTACAGGGGGACGGGCAGGAAAACTGTTTTTT
V: TRBV19; J: TRBJ1-1; D: TRBD1; size: -; CDR3: CASRQGARTEAFF; DNA: TGTGCCAGCCGACAGGGGGCGCGCACTGAAGCTTTCTTT
V: TRBV7-8; J: TRBJ1-6; D: TRBD1; size: -; CDR3: CASTLISGTGNSPLHF; DNA: TGTGCCAGCACCTTAATATCCGGGACAGGGAATTCACCCCTCCACTTT
V: TRBV12-3/TRBV12-4; J: TRBJ1-2; D: TRBD1; size: -; CDR3: CASSFRQGRDYTF; DNA: TGTGCCAGCAGTTTCAGACAGGGTCGGGACTACACCTTC
V: TRBV30; J: TRBJ1-1; D: -; size: -; CDR3: CAWSPRISGVNTEAFF; DNA: TGTGCCTGGAGCCCCCGGATCTCCGGGGTGAACACTGAAGCTTTCTTT
V: TRBV5-6; J: TRBJ2-3; D: TRBD2; size: -; CDR3: CASSLALLAADTQYF; DNA: TGTGCCAGCAGCTTGGCGTTACTAGCGGCAGATACGCAGTATTTT
V: TRBV6-6; J: TRBJ1-1; D: -; size: -; CDR3: CASSYTPRGKNTEAFF; DNA: TGTGCCAGCAGTTACACTCCCCGGGGGAAGAACACTGAAGCTTTCTTT
V: TRBV9; J: TRBJ2-1; D: -; size: -; CDR3: CASSLSGQQSNEQFF; DNA: TGTGCCAGCAGCCTTAGCGGCCAACAATCCAATGAGCAGTTCTTC
V: TRBV28; J: TRBJ1-5; D: TRBD1; size: -; CDR3: CASSHRDRERGGPQHF; DNA: TGTGCCAGCAGTCACCGGGACAGGGAGCGCGGGGGGCCCCAGCATTTT
V: TRBV4-1; J: TRBJ2-3; D: TRBD2; size: few; CDR3: CASSQVPSGGATDTQYF; DNA: TGCGCCAGCAGCCAAGTTCCTAGCGGGGGGGCCACAGATACGCAGTATTTT
V: TRBV6-5; J: TRBJ1-1; D: TRBD1; size: -; CDR3: CASSSGTESVTEAFF; DNA: TGTGCCAGCAGCTCCGGGACAGAGTCGGTCACTGAAGCTTTCTTT
V: TRBV27; J: TRBJ2-1; D: TRBD2; size: -; CDR3: CASSFLAGGNYNEQFF; DNA: TGTGCCAGCAGTTTCCTAGCGGGGGGGAACTACAATGAGCAGTTCTTC
V: TRBV28; J: TRBJ2-7; D: TRBD1; size: -; CDR3: CASSPSTGGGNEQYF; DNA: TGTGCCAGCAGTCCCTCGACAGGGGGCGGGAACGAGCAGTACTTC
V: TRBV3-1/TRBV3-2; J: TRBJ2-1; D: TRBD2; size: -; CDR3: CASSRPRGGINNEQFF; DNA: TGTGCCAGCAGCCGACCACGGGGGGGCATTAACAATGAGCAGTTCTTC
V: TRBV27; J: TRBJ1-1; D: -; size: -; CDR3: CASWGGATGYSAFF; DNA: TGTGCCAGCTGGGGAGGGGCAACGGGATATTCGGCTTTCTTT
V: TRBV12-3/TRBV12-4; J: TRBJ1-1; D: TRBD1; size: -; CDR3: CASRGQGNTEAFF; DNA: TGTGCCAGCAGAGGACAGGGGAACACTGAAGCTTTCTTT
V: TRBV29-1; J: TRBJ1-5; D: -; size: -; CDR3: CSVGDTSNQPQHF; DNA: TGCAGCGTAGGGGACACCAGCAATCAGCCCCAGCATTTT
V: TRBV7-2; J: TRBJ1-1; D: -; size: few; CDR3: CASSLATRAFF; DNA: TGTGCCAGCAGCTTAGCAACGAGAGCTTTCTTT
V: TRBV2; J: TRBJ2-2; D: TRBD1; size: -; CDR3: CASSPTGYTGELFF; DNA: TGTGCCAGCTCACCGACAGGGTACACCGGGGAGCTGTTTTTT
V: TRBV7-2; J: TRBJ2-3; D: TRBD2; size: -; CDR3: CASSLSLGGYTDTQYF; DNA: TGTGCCAGCAGCCTCAGTCTCGGGGGGTACACAGATACGCAGTATTTT
V: TRBV5-5; J: TRBJ1-1; D: TRBD1; size: -; CDR3: CASSRQGLEAFF; DNA: TGTGCCAGCAGCCGACAGGGTTTAGAGGCTTTCTTT
V: TRBV30; J: TRBJ1-2; D: -; size: -; CDR3: CAWGQGLDYGYTF; DNA: TGTGCCTGGGGGCAGGGGCTCGACTATGGCTACACCTTC
V: TRBV19; J: TRBJ1-4; D: -; size: -; CDR3: CASSTSYRTNEKLFF; DNA: TGTGCCAGTAGTACTTCGTATAGAACTAATGAAAAACTGTTTTTT
V: TRBV5-6; J: TRBJ2-5; D: TRBD1; size: -; CDR3: CASSLGDRAQETQYF; DNA: TGTGCCAGCAGCTTGGGGGACAGGGCCCAAGAGACCCAGTACTTC